This T cell receptor beta chain was observed in a study of T cells in Graves' hyperthyroidism and ophthalmopathy. The overall study: Peripheral blood was secured at the point of initial diagnosis, before any treatment. Whole-study findings and limits: Most clonotypes that expanded in the thyroid above 0.001 also showed up in blood. A model built on 13 V-J features separated ophthalmopathy from stable hyperthyroidism.

Hyperthyroidism was newly diagnosed in patients aged 18 to 65 (duration under 2 months). In germline, CDR1 is SNHLY, CDR2 FYNNEI. The CDR3 runs 14 residues. Trimming took 1 base from V and 5 from J, leaving 11 bases between them. RNA transcripts yielded amplified TCR beta CDR3 regions. Initially, a first-round RT-PCR of the TCR CDR3 employed the HTBI primer set. MiXCR, run by TCRdb on the multiplex PCR reads, gives a single entry per CDR3 protein. The table shows around 480,000 distinct CDR3 sequences, with around 15% occurring only once. This clonotype was found many times. No antigen is known for it. Sequenced input: blood. The chain combines TRBV2 with TRBJ2-5; D is perhaps TRBD1 (6 bases). The TCR comes from a woman between 18 and 29 years old with Graves' hyperthyroidism. The CDR3 DNA reads as TGTGCCAGCAGTGAAGGTGGGGGCTTGGAGACCCAGTACTTC. Its protein product is CASSEGGGLETQYF.